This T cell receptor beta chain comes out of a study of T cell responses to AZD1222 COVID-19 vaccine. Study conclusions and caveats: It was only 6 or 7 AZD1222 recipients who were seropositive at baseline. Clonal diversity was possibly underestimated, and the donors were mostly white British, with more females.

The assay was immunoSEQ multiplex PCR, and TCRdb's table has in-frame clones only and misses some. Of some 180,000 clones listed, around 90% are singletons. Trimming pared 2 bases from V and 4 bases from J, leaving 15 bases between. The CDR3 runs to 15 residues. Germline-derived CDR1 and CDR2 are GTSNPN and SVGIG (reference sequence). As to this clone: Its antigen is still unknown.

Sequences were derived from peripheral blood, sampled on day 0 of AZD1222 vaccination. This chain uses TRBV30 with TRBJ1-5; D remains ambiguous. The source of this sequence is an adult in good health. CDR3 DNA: TGTGCCTGGAGTCCCCGGGGAGGAACAAATCAGCCCCAGCATTTT. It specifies CAWSPRGGTNQPQHF.